A single sample is the source of the 21 T cell receptor beta chains below, sequenced in a study of technical replicates of blood from several donors. The protocol was immunoSEQ multiplex PCR, while the TCRdb copy is restricted to in-frame clones and leaves out a portion. The table shows about 66,000 clones, with approximately 88% occurring only once. Sequencing was carried out using PBMCs. The receptors originated from a human donor in good health. Some clones in this sample may be carry-over from other donors' samples.

This chain joins TRBV5-6 and TRBJ1-2; 8 nucleotides agree with TRBD1. Germline V gene lookup returns CDR1 SGHDT and CDR2 YYEEEE. CDR3 length: 17 residues. The junction had 8 bases not matched to a gene; V was cut back by 1 base and J by 0 bases. CDR3 bases: TGTGCCAGCAGCTTGTGGGGCCAGGGGGCATCTAACTATGGCTACACCTTC. Protein sequence: CASSLWGQGASNYGYTF.

The genes are TRBV7-2 and TRBJ1-5; D remains unclear. CDR3 size: 14 residues. V was trimmed by 3 bases and J by 6 bases, leaving 12 bases between them. Germline CDR1 reads SGHTA; CDR2 reads FQGNSA. The CDR3 DNA sequence: TGTGCCAGCAGCTTGGACTCCAATGGTCAGCCCCAGCATTTT. As protein: CASSLDSNGQPQHF.

The chain uses TRBV7-8 and TRBJ1-1; 11 positions match TRBD1. The CDR3 loop spans 13 amino acids. CDR1 is SGHVS, CDR2 FQNEAQ, per germline. Trimming cost V 5 bases and J 8 bases; bases outside gene matches: 4. CDR3 coding DNA: TGTGCCAGCAGCACGGACAGGGGGCTAGAAGCTTTCTTT. Its protein product is CASSTDRGLEAFF. Looking up the rest from reference TRBV7-8 and TRBJ1-1 gives the full variable domain: GAGVSQSPRYKVAKRGQDVALRCDPISGHVSLFWYQQALGQGPEFLTYFQNEAQLDKSGLPSDRFFAERPEGSVSTLKIQRTQQEDSAVYLCASSTDRGLEAFFGQGTRLTVV.

The rearrangement uses TRBV4-1 and TRBJ2-7; maybe TRBD1 (6 bases). V was trimmed by 1 base and J by 4 bases, leaving 11 bases between them. The CDR3 is 14 amino acids. The germline gives CDR1 MGHRA, CDR2 YSYEKL. CDR3 amino acids: CASSQGGQTYEQYF. The CDR3 nucleotides read TGCGCCAGCAGCCAAGGGGGGCAGACGTACGAGCAGTACTTC.

The chain has TRBV11-1 and TRBJ2-1; 8 nucleotides align to TRBD2. J lost 5 bases, V lost 3 bases, and 3 bases had no gene match. CDR1 is SGHAT, CDR2 FQDESV, per germline (reference sequence). CDR3 size: 14 residues. DNA of the CDR3: TGTGCCAGCAGCTTTTTCGGGGGGGACAATGAGCAGTTCTTC. Its translation: CASSFFGGDNEQFF.

This sequence joins TRBV7-2 and TRBJ2-2; no clear D gene. The CDR3 contains 15 residues. The V gene's germline CDR1 is SGHTA and CDR2 FQGNSA. V lost 0 bases to trimming and J lost 1 base, with 6 bases between them. CDR3 sequence: CASSLAAQNTGELFF. CDR3 nucleotides: TGTGCCAGCAGCTTAGCGGCCCAGAACACCGGGGAGCTGTTTTTT.

The chain combines TRBV5-4 with TRBJ2-5; possibly TRBD2 for D (7 bases). The CDR3 spans 14 residues. Germline assignment: CDR1 SGHNT and CDR2 YYREEE (reference sequence). V was clipped by 0 bases and J by 5 bases, with 11 bases between them. CDR3 nucleotide sequence: TGTGCCAGCAGCTTGGCGGGGGGCCGGGAGACCCAGTACTTC. It translates to CASSLAGGRETQYF.

This chain connects TRBV19 to TRBJ1-5; 7 nucleotides align to TRBD1. The J segment lost 6 bases and the V segment lost 3 bases, leaving 8 bases of the junction unmatched. The CDR3 contains 15 residues. In germline, CDR1 is LNHDA, CDR2 SQIVND (reference sequence). The CDR3 coding sequence is TGTGCCAGTAGTATCGTCAGGGGGGCGGGTCAGCCCCAGCATTTT. Translating it yields CASSIVRGAGQPQHF. Drawing the rest from reference TRBV19 and TRBJ1-5, the complete variable domain is DGGITQSPKYLFRKEGQNVTLSCEQNLNHDAMYWYRQDPGQGLRLIYYSQIVNDFQKGDIAEGYSVSREKKESFPLTVTSAQKNPTAFYLCASSIVRGAGQPQHFGDGTRLSIL.

The V gene is TRBV6-1, the J gene TRBJ2-7, with TRBD2 identical over 9 bases. This CDR3 comprises 14 residues. V was clipped by 3 bases and J by 2 bases; unmatched bases: 2. Germline V gives CDR1 MNHNS, CDR2 SASEGT. Here the CDR3 reads CASSERGGPYEQYF. The CDR3 DNA reads as TGTGCCAGCAGTGAGCGGGGGGGGCCCTACGAGCAGTACTTC.

This chain joins TRBV4-2 and TRBJ2-5, with D tentatively TRBD2 (5 bases). The CDR3 is 17 amino acids. Per germline, CDR1 LGHNA and CDR2 YNFKEQ. V lost 0 bases, J lost 1 base, and 15 bases lay in between. In nucleotides, the CDR3 is TGTGCCAGCAGCCAAGATGGGAGCGGAAGCTTCCAAGAGACCCAGTACTTC. It specifies CASSQDGSGSFQETQYF.

In DNA form, the CDR3 reads TGCAGCGTTGGGTTTAGCGCCTACAATGAGCAGTTCTTC. Encoded protein: CSVGFSAYNEQFF. The chain uses TRBV29-1 and TRBJ2-1; TRBD2 might be the D (5 bases). Between the trimmed V and J ends, which lost 4 bases and 2 bases, there was a span of 9 bases. Germline loops: CDR1 SQVTM, CDR2 ANQGSEA. This CDR3 has 13 residues.

This clone was seen once. This chain connects TRBV9 to TRBJ2-3; TRBD1 agrees at 9 bases. The CDR3 runs to 14 residues. V lost 4 bases, J lost 3 bases, and 3 bases stayed unmatched. Germline-derived CDR1 and CDR2 are SGDLS and YYNGEE. The CDR3 nucleotides are TGTGCCAGCAGCTCGGACAGGGGAACAGATACGCAGTATTTT. Translating gives CASSSDRGTDTQYF.

The rearrangement links TRBV5-4 to TRBJ2-3, with TRBD2 matching over 9 bases. The CDR3 contains 14 residues. From germline, CDR1 is SGHNT and CDR2 YYREEE (reference sequence). J gave up 4 bases and V 3 bases, and 3 bases lay outside the gene matches. Here the CDR3 DNA reads TGTGCCAGCAGCTCAGGACTAGCGTCAGATACGCAGTATTTT. This codes for CASSSGLASDTQYF.

The chain uses TRBV2 and TRBJ1-5; weak D call: TRBD1 (5 bases). V lost 5 bases and J lost 9, with 14 bases in between. The V gene's germline CDR1 is SNHLY and CDR2 FYNNEI. This CDR3 region has 13 residues. The DNA for the CDR3 is TGTGCCAGCAGTCAGACAGTACCAGGGCCCCAGCATTTT. Its translation is CASSQTVPGPQHF.

The chain uses TRBV7-2 and TRBJ1-1; D is ambiguous. CDR1 is SGHTA and CDR2 is FQGNSA in the germline V gene. The CDR3 runs 13 residues. V was clipped by 5 bases and J by 8 bases, with 15 bases between them. In nucleotides, the CDR3 is TGTGCCAGCAGCGTAAGCCGTCTCGAAGAAGCTTTCTTT. Its protein is CASSVSRLEEAFF. The variable domain in full, with the rest retrieved from reference TRBV7-2 and TRBJ1-1, is GAGVSQSPSNKVTEKGKDVELRCDPISGHTALYWYRQSLGQGLEFLIYFQGNSAPDKSGLPSDRFSAERTGGSVSTLTIQRTQQEDSAVYLCASSVSRLEEAFFGQGTRLTVV.

The chain carries TRBV23-1 and TRBJ2-5; TRBD2 agrees at 9 bases. TRBV23-1 is flagged as an ORF with uncertain function. The V segment lost 2 bases and the J segment 5 bases; nucleotides outside the gene matches: 9. CDR3 length equals 16 residues. CDR3 nucleotides: TGCGCCAGCAGTCAAACGGGGCGGGAGGGTGGGGAGACCCAGTACTTC. It specifies CASSQTGREGGETQYF.

A word on this clone: Within the sample, other DNA sequences also encode this same CDR3. In DNA form, the CDR3 reads TGCGCCAGCAGCTTGGTAGCGGGAGCTTACAATGAGCAGTTCTTC. It translates to CASSLVAGAYNEQFF. This chain uses TRBV5-1 with TRBJ2-1; 9 nucleotides match TRBD2. The CDR3 length is 15 residues. With 0 bases clipped from V and 4 bases from J, the junction kept 2 bases outside the gene matches. Germline CDR1 and CDR2: SGHRS and YFSETQ.

The rearrangement uses TRBV11-1 and TRBJ2-1; 12 positions match TRBD1. The CDR3 length is 14 residues. Losses at the gene ends were 8 bases for V and 6 bases for J; bases not matched to a gene: 5. The germline V gene encodes CDR1 SGHAT and CDR2 FQDESV (reference sequence). CDR3 in amino acids: CASSGQGASNEQFF. For the CDR3, the DNA is TGTGCCAGCTCGGGACAGGGGGCGTCCAATGAGCAGTTCTTC.

The genes are TRBV29-1 and TRBJ2-7, with 8 positions matching TRBD2. The germline V gene encodes CDR1 SQVTM and CDR2 ANQGSEA. V lost 1 base to trimming and J lost 3 bases; unmatched junction nucleotides: 2. The CDR3 is 13 amino acids. The CDR3 nucleotides are TGCAGCGTTGAAGGGCTAGCGGGCTACGAGCAGTACTTC. This codes for CSVEGLAGYEQYF.

The chain links TRBV13 to TRBJ2-7; 9 bases match TRBD2. From germline, CDR1 is PRHDT and CDR2 FYEKMQ (reference sequence). This CDR3 contains 14 residues. With V trimmed by 2 bases and J by 6 bases, 5 bases remained unmatched. CDR3 in amino acids: CASSLPAGGVEQYF. As DNA, the CDR3 is TGTGCCAGCAGCTTACCAGCGGGAGGCGTCGAGCAGTACTTC.

This chain uses TRBV7-2 with TRBJ2-7; 7 positions match TRBD2. This CDR3 has 15 amino acids. V trimming: 7 bases; J trimming: 2 bases; junction bases outside the gene matches: 11. From germline, CDR1 is SGHTA and CDR2 FQGNSA. In nucleotides, the CDR3 is TGTGCCAGCACCCTAGGAGCGGGACTACCCTACGAGCAGTACTTC. It specifies CASTLGAGLPYEQYF.